Listed below are T cell receptor beta chains from one sample, sequenced in a study of blood T cells in healthy people across ages. TCRdb re-derived calls from the 5' RACE reads in MiXCR, one entry per CDR3 protein. The sample has some 780,000 distinct CDR3 sequences; roughly three fifths are singletons. Sequenced sample: blood. These receptor sequences come from a man aged 40-50 years in good health. The CDR3 runs from the conserved cysteine through the conserved F or W. D genes are given only for firm matches. Where a row states a size, it is once, few, many or the class of an expanded clone; other rows omit it.

cdr3_aa,cdr3_nt,v_call,clone_size,d_call,j_call
CSSDYQRNEQFF,TGCAGCTCGGACTACCAACGCAATGAGCAGTTCTTC,TRBV29-1,.,.,TRBJ2-1
CAGSLTTSGYNEQFF,TGTGCCGGCAGCTTAACGACTAGCGGATACAATGAGCAGTTCTTC,TRBV7-3,.,TRBD2,TRBJ2-1
CASSLSRDQFYEQYF,TGTGCCAGCAGCTTAAGCCGGGACCAATTCTACGAGCAGTACTTC,TRBV7-2,few,.,TRBJ2-7
CSVPGGSAGWETQYF,TGCAGCGTACCCGGCGGCAGCGCGGGTTGGGAGACCCAGTACTTC,TRBV29-1,.,.,TRBJ2-5
CSVDIFRGSNEQFF,TGCAGCGTGGACATCTTTCGGGGCAGCAATGAGCAGTTCTTC,TRBV29-1,.,.,TRBJ2-1
CASSRDWNQPQHF,TGTGCCAGCAGCAGGGACTGGAATCAGCCCCAGCATTTT,TRBV7-2,.,.,TRBJ1-5
CSGTVSQETQYF,TGCAGTGGGACAGTCTCCCAAGAGACCCAGTACTTC,TRBV20-1,.,.,TRBJ2-5
CASSSVAGSEQYF,TGCGCCAGCAGCTCCGTAGCGGGGAGCGAGCAGTACTTC,TRBV4-1,.,TRBD2,TRBJ2-7
CASSLSGVGGYEQYF,TGTGCCAGCAGTTTATCAGGGGTAGGTGGATACGAGCAGTACTTC,TRBV12-3/TRBV12-4,few,.,TRBJ2-7
CASSTTVQETQYF,TGTGCCAGCAGTACGACAGTCCAAGAGACCCAGTACTTC,TRBV28,.,.,TRBJ2-5
CASSPIGSQGANVLTF,TGTGCCAGCAGTCCCATCGGGTCGCAGGGGGCCAACGTCCTGACTTTC,TRBV27,few,.,TRBJ2-6